Listed below are T cell receptor beta chains from one sample, sequenced in a study of T cells in Graves' hyperthyroidism and ophthalmopathy. Each CDR3 protein gets one entry after TCRdb re-called the multiplex PCR reads with MiXCR. Of about 610,000 distinct CDR3 sequences in the sample, about a sixth were seen once. The source material was blood. These receptors all stem from a woman aged 40-49 years with Graves' ophthalmopathy. Both conserved end residues are part of each CDR3. A D gene is named only where the DNA matches it firmly. A clone size is listed for some rows: how often the clone was seen (once, few, many), or a class if it is expanded.

d_call	cdr3_length	clone_size	j_call	v_call	cdr3_aa	cdr3_nt
-	13	many	TRBJ2-5	TRBV24-1	CATSGGFQETQYF	TGTGCCACCAGTGGGGGATTTCAAGAGACCCAGTACTTC
TRBD2	14	few	TRBJ2-7	TRBV20-1	CSAPLGTSGPEQYF	TGCAGTGCGCCCCTCGGGACTAGCGGCCCTGAGCAGTACTTC
-	16	few	TRBJ1-4	TRBV28	CASTAGGGPNNEKLFF	TGTGCCAGCACAGCGGGGGGGGGGCCGAATAATGAAAAACTGTTTTTT
TRBD1	15	few	TRBJ2-7	TRBV2	CASSERGTGVYEQYF	TGTGCCAGCAGTGAGAGAGGGACAGGGGTCTACGAGCAGTACTTC
-	15	many	TRBJ2-1	TRBV28	CASSFGQGPYNEQFF	TGTGCCAGCTCTTTCGGGCAGGGGCCTTACAATGAGCAGTTCTTC
TRBD1	13	-	TRBJ2-5	TRBV7-2	CASTTGVRETQYF	TGTGCCAGCACGACAGGGGTCCGGGAGACCCAGTACTTC
-	13	few	TRBJ2-1	TRBV7-9	CATPGSSYNEQFF	TGTGCCACCCCGGGGAGCTCCTACAATGAGCAGTTCTTC
-	13	many	TRBJ2-1	TRBV7-6	CASSLKVVVEQFF	TGTGCCAGCAGCTTAAAAGTGGTCGTTGAGCAGTTCTTC
TRBD1	14	many	TRBJ1-1	TRBV30	CAWSRTGLNTEAFF	TGTGCCTGGAGCCGGACAGGATTGAACACTGAAGCTTTCTTT
TRBD2	16	-	TRBJ2-3	TRBV7-6	CASSLVSTSGEDTQYF	TGTGCCAGCAGCTTAGTATCTACTAGCGGGGAAGATACGCAGTATTTT
TRBD2	16	-	TRBJ2-2	TRBV7-6	CASSLRLAGDTGELFF	TGTGCCAGCAGCCTAAGACTAGCGGGAGACACCGGGGAGCTGTTTTTT
-	15	-	TRBJ2-1	TRBV10-3	CAISRQAGSYNEQFF	TGTGCCATCAGTCGACAGGCGGGGTCCTACAATGAGCAGTTCTTC
TRBD2	15	-	TRBJ2-2	TRBV28	CASSFWTRVTGELFF	TGTGCCAGCAGTTTTTGGACTAGAGTCACCGGGGAGCTGTTTTTT
-	13	many	TRBJ1-5	TRBV12-3/TRBV12-4	CASSFSGNQPQHF	TGTGCCAGCAGTTTTTCAGGGAATCAGCCCCAGCATTTT
TRBD2	15	-	TRBJ2-5	TRBV6-9	CVSMGLAGTQETQYF	TGTGTCAGCATGGGACTAGCGGGGACCCAAGAGACCCAGTACTTC
-	12	many	TRBJ1-1	TRBV28	CAIKGGGTEAFF	TGTGCCATCAAAGGGGGGGGCACTGAAGCTTTCTTT
-	13	-	TRBJ2-7	TRBV14	CASSPGPSQEQYF	TGTGCCAGCAGCCCCGGACCGAGTCAGGAGCAGTACTTC
TRBD1	19	-	TRBJ2-7	TRBV4-2	CASSQEVKGAAGGSYEQYF	TGTGCCAGCAGCCAAGAGGTAAAGGGTGCGGCAGGGGGTTCCTACGAGCAGTACTTC
TRBD1	14	many	TRBJ2-5	TRBV11-1	CASSRDRDQETQYF	TGTGCCAGCAGCCGGGACAGGGACCAAGAGACCCAGTACTTC
-	14	many	TRBJ1-3	TRBV5-1	CASSFTGSWDTIYF	TGCGCCAGCAGCTTTACAGGAAGTTGGGACACCATATATTTT
TRBD1	13	few	TRBJ1-1	TRBV7-9	CASSLVTGKEAFF	TGTGCCAGCAGCTTAGTGACAGGGAAGGAGGCTTTCTTT
-	14	many	TRBJ2-7	TRBV7-9	CASSRGGLSYEQYF	TGTGCCAGCAGCCGGGGCGGACTCTCCTACGAGCAGTACTTC
-	16	-	TRBJ1-1	TRBV3-1	CASSQGSHLVNTEAFF	TGTGCCAGCAGCCAAGGGTCACATTTGGTGAACACTGAAGCTTTCTTT
TRBD1	17	many	TRBJ2-5	TRBV11-2	CASSLHDRGLKGETQYF	TGTGCCAGCAGCTTACACGACAGGGGGCTTAAGGGCGAGACCCAGTACTTC
TRBD1	14	many	TRBJ2-3	TRBV20-1	CSATGGSGTDTQYF	TGCAGTGCCACAGGGGGCAGTGGCACAGATACGCAGTATTTT